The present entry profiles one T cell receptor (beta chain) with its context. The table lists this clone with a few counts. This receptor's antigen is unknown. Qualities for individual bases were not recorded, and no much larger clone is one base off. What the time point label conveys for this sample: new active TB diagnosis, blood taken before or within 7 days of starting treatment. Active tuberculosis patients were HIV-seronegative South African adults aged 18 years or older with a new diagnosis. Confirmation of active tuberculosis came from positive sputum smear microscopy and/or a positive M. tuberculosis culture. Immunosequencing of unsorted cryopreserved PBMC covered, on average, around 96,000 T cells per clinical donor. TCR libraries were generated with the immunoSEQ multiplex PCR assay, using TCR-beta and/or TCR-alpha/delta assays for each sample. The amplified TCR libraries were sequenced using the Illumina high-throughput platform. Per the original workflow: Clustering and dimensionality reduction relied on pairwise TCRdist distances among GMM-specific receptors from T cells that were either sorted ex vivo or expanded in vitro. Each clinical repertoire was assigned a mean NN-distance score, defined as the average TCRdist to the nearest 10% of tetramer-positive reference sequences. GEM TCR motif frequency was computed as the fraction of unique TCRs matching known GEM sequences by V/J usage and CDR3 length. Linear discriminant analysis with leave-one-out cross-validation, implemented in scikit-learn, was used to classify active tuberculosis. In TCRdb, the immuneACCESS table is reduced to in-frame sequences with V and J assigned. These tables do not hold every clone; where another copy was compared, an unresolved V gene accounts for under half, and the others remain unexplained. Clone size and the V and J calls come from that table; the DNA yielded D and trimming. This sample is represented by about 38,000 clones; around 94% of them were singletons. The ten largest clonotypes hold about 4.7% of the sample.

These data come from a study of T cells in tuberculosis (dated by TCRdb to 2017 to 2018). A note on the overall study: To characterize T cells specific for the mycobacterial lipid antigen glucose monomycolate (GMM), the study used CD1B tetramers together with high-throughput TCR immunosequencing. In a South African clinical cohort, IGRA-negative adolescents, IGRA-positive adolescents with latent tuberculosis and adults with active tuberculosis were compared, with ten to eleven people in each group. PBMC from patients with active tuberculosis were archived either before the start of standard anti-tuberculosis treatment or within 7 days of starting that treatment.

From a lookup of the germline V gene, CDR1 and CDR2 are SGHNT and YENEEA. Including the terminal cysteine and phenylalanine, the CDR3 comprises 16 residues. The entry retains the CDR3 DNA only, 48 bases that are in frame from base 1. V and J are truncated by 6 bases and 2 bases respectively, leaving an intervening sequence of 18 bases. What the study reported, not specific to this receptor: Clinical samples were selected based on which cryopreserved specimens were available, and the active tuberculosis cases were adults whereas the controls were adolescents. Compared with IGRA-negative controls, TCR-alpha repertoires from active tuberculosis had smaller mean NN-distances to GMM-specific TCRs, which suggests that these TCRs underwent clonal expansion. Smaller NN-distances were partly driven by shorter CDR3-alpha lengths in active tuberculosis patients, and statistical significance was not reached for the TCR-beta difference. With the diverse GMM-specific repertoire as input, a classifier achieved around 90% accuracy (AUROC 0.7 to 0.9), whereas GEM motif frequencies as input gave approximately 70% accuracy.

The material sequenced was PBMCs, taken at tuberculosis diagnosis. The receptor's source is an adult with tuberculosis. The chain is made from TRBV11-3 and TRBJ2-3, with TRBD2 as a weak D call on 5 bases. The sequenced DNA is TGTGCCAGCAGTCTAGCTTATACAGCGGCCACAGATACGCAGTATTTT. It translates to CASSLAYTAATDTQYF.